This T cell receptor (beta chain) was sequenced for a study of graft-versus-host responses after intestinal transplantation. About the study: Induction using anti-thymocyte globulin, followed by tacrolimus and steroids for about 3 years, was given to all recipients.

The CDR3 has 13 residues. Trimming took 8 bases from V and 0 from J, leaving 10 bases between them. The V gene's germline CDR1 is MNHEY and CDR2 SMNVEV (reference sequence). The protocol was immunoSEQ multiplex PCR, while the TCRdb copy is restricted to in-frame clones and leaves out a portion. The sample lists approximately 13,000 clones, roughly 33% seen once, with around 3% in the top ten. Plates contained about 200,000 CFSE-labeled responder cells and about 200,000 irradiated, violet-dye-labeled stimulator cells. Upon completion of the reaction, proliferating CFSE-low responders, both CD3+CD4+ and CD3+CD8+, were sorted. General observations from the study: Those patients showing graft-donor T cell macrochimerism displayed high graft-versus-host to host-versus-graft clonal ratios in allografts. The recipient marrow held GvH clones, and some of them showed up first in ileum or blood.

The V and J genes are TRBV27 and TRBJ1-2; D is ambiguous. The sequencing used alloreactive CD8+ T cells from a mixed lymphocyte reaction culture, collected before intestinal transplant. Documented subset: CFSE-low proliferating T cells sorted from approximately 6-day pre-transplant mixed lymphocyte reaction (GvH or HvG direction). The source is a human patient who received an intestinal transplant. In nucleotides, the CDR3 is TGTGCCAGCGGCCCGGGCGCTAACTATGGCTACACCTTC. This sequence encodes CASGPGANYGYTF.